Described below is a single TCR beta chain sequence and its context. Its antigen is as yet unknown. Data came from immunoSEQ multiplex PCR; TCRdb stores just in-frame clones and leaves some out. The repertoire holds some 80,000 clones, with 89% as singletons. The CDR3 has 14 amino acids. CDR1 is KGHSH, CDR2 LQKENI, per germline. V was pared by 0 bases and J by 6 bases, with 11 bases between. The record originates from a study of OX40 agonist ivuxolimab in advanced cancers. Study in general: It was ivuxolimab, an agonistic anti-OX40 (CD134) antibody, that patients were treated with. Past anti-PD-1, anti-PD-L1 or anti-CTLA-4 therapy was accepted, and roughly 42% had received some.

The sampling schedule covered blood at baseline, cycle 4 day 1, and cycle 7 day 1. Overall study results and limits: Partial responders treated at 0.1-3.0 mg/kg exhibited clonal expansion among the lowest measured.

This sequence was found in an adult with an advanced solid tumor such as melanoma, head and neck, liver or kidney cancer. V and J are TRBV18 and TRBJ1-2, with D possibly TRBD1 on 6 matching bases. The material sequenced was CD4+ or CD8+ T cells sorted from blood, taken in a trial of the OX40 agonist ivuxolimab. The CDR3 DNA is TGTGCCAGCTCACCACCGATGGGGGCCAATGGCTACACCTTC. It codes for CASSPPMGANGYTF.